This TCR beta chain was sequenced during a study of blood T cell repertoires in COVID-19. Study-wide background: Samples taken during acute and convalescent COVID-19 were collected in the United States, Italy and Spain. In each case, the material was cDNA or gDNA derived from T cells, B-cell-depleted T cells, or PBMCs.

Source study methods: Reference gene primer amplification gave nucleated cell count estimates. Assay used: immunoSEQ multiplex PCR; TCRdb lists only in-frame clones, some missing. Clonal size and the V and J genes are those of that table, whereas D and trimming came from the DNA. Here the sample spans approximately 25,000 clones, about four fifths being singletons. Trimming left V 4 bases short and J 4 bases short, with 17 bases between. The CDR3 runs 16 residues. Germline assignment: CDR1 MNHEY and CDR2 SVGEGT. The specimen was peripheral blood. The rearrangement joins TRBV6-2 or TRBV6-3 to TRBJ1-5; D is unresolved. The receptor comes from a woman aged 80 or over with acute or convalescent COVID-19. DNA for the CDR3: TGTGCCAGCAGTTCCGTCGAGGGAGGTACAAATCAGCCCCAGCATTTT. The encoded protein is CASSSVEGGTNQPQHF.